These 10 T cell receptor beta chains share one sample of origin, sequenced in a study of graft-versus-host responses after intestinal transplantation. These receptors are not linked to any known antigen. The repertoire was sequenced with immunoSEQ multiplex PCR; TCRdb's copy has only in-frame clones and lacks some. The repertoire holds fewer than 95,000 clones, with less than 95% as singletons. The input for sequencing was unstimulated CD8+ T cells sorted from spleen or lymph node cells, taken before transplant. These receptors were obtained from a human donor who was the organ donor for an intestinal transplant.

V is TRBV7-9 and J is TRBJ1-1; TRBD1 agrees at 7 bases. With 5 bases clipped from V and 1 base from J, the junction kept 7 bases outside the gene matches. CDR3 length: 15 amino acids. Germline assignment: CDR1 SEHNR and CDR2 FQNEAQ (reference sequence). DNA for the CDR3: TGTGCCAGCAGCCCCTCGGACAGGACGAACACTGAAGCTTTCTTT. Protein: CASSPSDRTNTEAFF.

The chain has TRBV13 and TRBJ2-5, with 8 nucleotides matching TRBD1. The V gene's germline CDR1 is PRHDT and CDR2 FYEKMQ (reference sequence). V lost 1 base, J lost 0 bases, and 7 bases stayed unmatched. The CDR3 sequence is 17 residues long. The CDR3 bases are TGTGCCAGCAGCTTAGAGACAGGGGAAGGCAACCAAGAGACCCAGTACTTC. Translated, it gives CASSLETGEGNQETQYF.

This sequence joins TRBV7-2 and TRBJ2-5; 9 nucleotides line up with TRBD1. The DNA end favors TRBJ2-7, so the J call may be wrong. Germline assignment: CDR1 SGHTA and CDR2 FQGNSA. The length of the CDR3 is 16 residues. The chain's CDR3 is CASSLEAGQGFYEQYF. The DNA of the CDR3 is TGTGCCAGCAGCTTAGAGGCGGGACAGGGTTTCTACGAGCAGTACTTC.

The CDR3 DNA reads as TGTGCCAGCAGCTTAGCGGACAGAAATAATGAAAAACTGTTTTTT. It encodes CASSLADRNNEKLFF. The rearrangement links TRBV7-9 to TRBJ1-4; D may be TRBD1 (6 bases). Germline loops: CDR1 SEHNR, CDR2 FQNEAQ (reference sequence). V was shortened by 0 bases and J by 4 bases, with 9 bases between the two germline ends. The CDR3 covers 15 residues.

This chain uses TRBV19 with TRBJ2-5, with 12 bases identical to TRBD2. Germline lookup yields CDR1 LNHDA and CDR2 SQIVND (reference sequence). The CDR3 is 17 residues long. V shed 1 base, J shed 5 bases, and the junction held 8 bases outside the gene matches. CDR3 protein: CASSIGGLAGGPETQYF. CDR3 in DNA: TGTGCCAGTAGTATAGGGGGCCTAGCGGGGGGGCCTGAGACCCAGTACTTC.

This rearrangement joins TRBV5-5 to TRBJ1-2, with a weak D call TRBD1 (5 bases). In germline, CDR1 is SGHKS, CDR2 YYEKEE (reference sequence). CDR3 size: 13 residues. V was cut by 7 bases and J by 10 bases, with 20 bases left in between. The CDR3 sequence: CASEQGGPMDYTF. The CDR3 DNA reads as TGTGCCAGCGAGCAGGGCGGACCTATGGACTACACCTTC.

This clone was seen only a few times. The chain couples TRBV19 to TRBJ1-5, with D possibly being TRBD1 (6 bases). The CDR3 is 13 amino acids. The germline CDR1 and CDR2 sequences are LNHDA and SQIVND (reference sequence). With 8 bases removed from V and 4 bases from J, the gap between germline ends came to 12 bases. The CDR3 here is CASGGGPNQPQHF. In nucleotides, the CDR3 is TGTGCCAGTGGGGGGGGGCCTAATCAGCCCCAGCATTTT.

The chain links TRBV29-1 to TRBJ2-1, with 8 bases matching TRBD2. After removal of 7 bases from V and 1 base from J, the junction contained 9 bases not matched to a gene. Germline CDR1 SQVTM, CDR2 ANQGSEA. The CDR3 has 15 residues. For the CDR3, the DNA is TGCAGCGAGCTGGCGGGGGGTCGTTCCTACAATGAGCAGTTCTTC. Amino acids: CSELAGGRSYNEQFF.

J is TRBJ2-7 and V is TRBV7-6, with 8 bases aligning to TRBD1. This CDR3 is 14 amino acids long. Unmatched junction bases numbered 3, after V lost 5 bases and J lost 0 bases. The V gene's germline CDR1 is SGHVS and CDR2 FNYEAQ. CDR3 amino acids: CASSPGQDSYEQYF. The CDR3 bases are TGTGCCAGCAGCCCGGGACAGGACTCCTACGAGCAGTACTTC.

This rearrangement joins TRBV7-2 to TRBJ1-1; the D is unclear. This CDR3 is 15 amino acids long. V lost 5 bases to trimming and J lost 5 bases, with 18 bases between them. The germline V gene encodes CDR1 SGHTA and CDR2 FQGNSA. CDR3 amino acids: CASSGGWERWTEAFF. CDR3 coding DNA: TGTGCCAGCAGCGGCGGGTGGGAGCGTTGGACTGAAGCTTTCTTT.